The 17 T cell receptor beta chains presented below share a single source sample, sequenced in a study of CD8+ T cells in alopecia areata. After isolation, RNA underwent reverse transcription to generate cDNA as the sequencing template. Repertoires were generated with immunoSEQ multiplex PCR, while TCRdb's copy carries only in-frame clones and drops some. The sample includes 110,000 to 150,000 clones, 45% to 60% of them seen just once. Treatment specified: oral pan-JAK inhibitor, 5-10 mg twice daily. This material consisted of CD8+ T cells sorted from blood, taken at week 4, from a patient treated with tofacitinib. These receptors originate from a human donor with alopecia areata.

As concerns this clone: A junction boundary mismatches the germline segment, possibly from a read error. The sample has other DNA sequences that encode this CDR3 too. V usage is TRBV29-1 and J usage is TRBJ2-2, with 7 bases matching TRBD1. CDR3 length equals 13 residues. CDR1 SQVTM and CDR2 ANQGSEA come from the germline V gene. The CDR3 reads CSVEDRYTGELFF. As DNA, the CDR3 is TGTAGCGTGGAGGACAGGTACACCGGGGAGCTGTTTTTT.

This chain connects TRBV4-3 to TRBJ2-4; TRBD2 is a possible D gene (6 bases). The CDR3 sequence is 15 residues long. Germline CDR1 reads LGHNA; CDR2 reads YSLEER. Trimming removed 4 bases from V and 1 base from J, with 11 bases in between. The CDR3 DNA reads as TGCGCCAGCAGCCCGTGGAGGGAGGCCAAAAACATTCAGTACTTC. Its translation is CASSPWREAKNIQYF.

This clone has only a few counts. J is TRBJ1-2 and V is TRBV29-1; D is ambiguous. Trimming removed 7 bases at V and 4 bases at J, with 10 bases between. The CDR3 loop spans 11 amino acids. The germline CDR1 and CDR2 sequences are SQVTM and ANQGSEA. The CDR3 nucleotides read TGCAGCGCAGACGGAACCTATGGCTACACCTTC. This gives the protein CSADGTYGYTF.

Points on this clone: The identical CDR3 is also encoded by other nucleotide sequences in the sample. The CDR3 DNA reads TGTGCCAGCAGTGATTACGAGCAGTACTTC. Translated, it gives CASSDYEQYF. The V gene is TRBV25-1, the J gene TRBJ2-7; D gene ambiguous. CDR3 length: 10 residues. The germline V gene encodes CDR1 MGHDK and CDR2 SYGVNS. Trimming left V 3 bases short and J 4 bases short, with 1 base between.

This clone was detected a few times. The chain has TRBV29-1 and TRBJ1-2, with TRBD1 matching over 11 bases. The ends lost 4 bases at V and 4 bases at J; junction bases unmatched: 8. CDR3 size: 15 residues. Germline loops: CDR1 SQVTM, CDR2 ANQGSEA. The CDR3 protein is CSVGTGGQEGYGYTF. For the CDR3, the DNA is TGCAGCGTTGGGACAGGGGGCCAAGAAGGCTATGGCTACACCTTC.

The rearrangement links TRBV27 to TRBJ2-5; TRBD2 might be the D (6 bases). CDR3 length: 16 amino acids. Trimming pared 5 bases from V and 0 bases from J, leaving 16 bases between. The germline gives CDR1 MNHEY, CDR2 SMNVEV (reference sequence). The CDR3 here is CASSPRLDAYQETQYF. CDR3 in DNA: TGTGCCAGCAGTCCCAGACTAGATGCGTACCAAGAGACCCAGTACTTC.

The rearrangement links TRBV5-6 to TRBJ1-6; D is possibly TRBD1 (5 bases). Germline V gives CDR1 SGHDT, CDR2 YYEEEE. Trimming took 1 base from V and 9 from J, leaving 11 bases between them. This CDR3 has 14 residues. The CDR3 loop is CASSLYQGSSPLHF. CDR3 in DNA: TGTGCCAGCAGCTTGTACCAGGGAAGTTCACCCCTCCACTTT.

J is TRBJ2-6 and V is TRBV27; TRBD1 is a possible D gene (6 bases). Germline-derived CDR1 and CDR2 are MNHEY and SMNVEV (reference sequence). The CDR3 contains 17 residues. Trimming stripped 3 bases from V and 0 bases from J, with 12 bases between. Here the CDR3 DNA reads TGTGCCAGCAGTTTTGTGGACAGCGACTCTGGGGCCAACGTCCTGACTTTC. As protein: CASSFVDSDSGANVLTF.

The V call is TRBV6-5, the J call TRBJ2-1; a possible D gene is TRBD1 (6 bases). The V end lost 5 bases, the J end lost 4 bases, and 9 bases lay between the germline ends. This CDR3 is 13 amino acids long. Germline-derived CDR1 and CDR2 are MNHEY and SVGAGI. The CDR3 DNA sequence: TGTGCCAGCAGTCCAGGGGCGTACAATGAGCAGTTCTTC. Translated: CASSPGAYNEQFF.

The gene calls are TRBV7-8 and TRBJ1-4; D uncertain. Per the germline V gene, CDR1 is SGHVS and CDR2 is FQNEAQ. The V end lost 1 base, the J end lost 10 bases, and 4 bases lay between the germline ends. The CDR3 is made up of 11 amino acids. This CDR3 reads CASSLGGKLFF. In nucleotides, the CDR3 is TGTGCCAGCAGCTTAGGTGGAAAACTGTTTTTT.

About this clone: Other nucleotide sequences in the sample specify the same CDR3. The chain recombines TRBV6-5 with TRBJ1-2; D gene unclear. V lost 0 bases to trimming and J lost 8 bases, with 13 bases between them. Per germline, CDR1 MNHEY and CDR2 SVGAGI. The CDR3 consists of 14 residues. DNA for the CDR3: TGTGCCAGCAGTTACTCAGAGGGCCTCGGAGGCTACACCTTC. It translates to CASSYSEGLGGYTF.

The V and J genes are TRBV29-1 and TRBJ1-2, with D unresolved. The V and J ends lost 6 bases and 2 bases respectively, with 10 bases between them. This CDR3 has 12 residues. Looked up from germline, CDR1 is SQVTM and CDR2 is ANQGSEA. The CDR3 region has the DNA TGCAGCGTCGAACAGCTCAACTATGGCTACACCTTC. Protein sequence: CSVEQLNYGYTF.

The J gene is TRBJ2-1, the V gene TRBV7-9; TRBD1 aligns across 11 bases. Germline CDR1 is SEHNR and CDR2 is FQNEAQ (reference sequence). Unmatched junction bases numbered 4, after V lost 6 bases and J lost 6 bases. The CDR3 has 14 residues. CDR3 residues: CASRNGTGGNEQFF. Written as DNA, the CDR3 is TGTGCCAGCAGAAACGGGACAGGGGGCAATGAGCAGTTCTTC. The variable domain in full, completed from reference TRBV7-9 and TRBJ2-1, reads DTGVSQNPRHKITKRGQNVTFRCDPISEHNRLYWYRQTLGQGPEFLTYFQNEAQLEKSRLLSDRFSAERPKGSFSTLEIQRTEQGDSAMYLCASRNGTGGNEQFFGPGTRLTVL.

The genes are TRBV13 and TRBJ2-5, with TRBD1 matching 7 bases. The J segment lost 2 bases and the V segment lost 6 bases, leaving 6 bases of the junction unmatched. The germline gives CDR1 PRHDT, CDR2 FYEKMQ (reference sequence). The CDR3 contains 14 residues. In nucleotides, the CDR3 is TGTGCCAGCAGGAGCAGGACAGGTCAAGAGACCCAGTACTTC. As protein: CASRSRTGQETQYF. Complete variable domain (other parts from reference TRBV13 and TRBJ2-5): AAGVIQSPRHLIKEKRETATLKCYPIPRHDTVYWYQQGPGQDPQFLISFYEKMQSDKGSIPDRFSAQQFSDYHSELNMSSLELGDSALYFCASRSRTGQETQYFGPGTRLLVL.

Points on this clone: The likely explanation is a read error, given a far larger clone one base away. The same CDR3 can be traced to other DNA sequences in this sample. The J gene is TRBJ2-2, the V gene TRBV4-1; D is unclear. The CDR3 is made up of 15 amino acids. Per the germline V gene, CDR1 is MGHRA and CDR2 is YSYEKL. The V end lost 0 bases, the J end lost 2 bases, and 7 bases lay between the germline ends. CDR3 protein: CASSQETDNTGELFF. In nucleotides, the CDR3 is TGCGCCAGCAGCCAAGAAACCGATAACACCGGGGAGCTGTTTTTT.

This chain links TRBV5-4 with TRBJ1-1; D gene ambiguous. Trimming took off 4 bases at V and 1 base at J, with 5 bases between the two ends. CDR1 and CDR2 (germline): SGHNT, YYREEE (reference sequence). The CDR3 has 12 residues. The chain's CDR3 is CASSIGNTEAFF. CDR3 coding DNA: TGTGCCAGCAGCATCGGGAACACTGAAGCTTTCTTT.

The rearrangement uses TRBV5-6 and TRBJ2-3; a possible D gene is TRBD2 (6 bases). The germline V gene has CDR1 SGHDT and CDR2 YYEEEE. V was cut by 0 bases and J by 2 bases, with 13 bases left in between. The CDR3 consists of 16 residues. This CDR3 is CASSLGDSHYTDTQYF. Here the CDR3 DNA reads TGTGCCAGCAGCTTGGGGGACTCCCACTACACAGATACGCAGTATTTT.